Listed here are 10 T cell receptor beta chains from one sample, sequenced in a study of cytomegalovirus exposure and HLA in healthy donors. The PCR contained 60 Vbeta and 13 Jbeta primers. Sequencing was performed with immunoSEQ multiplex PCR; in TCRdb, only in-frame clones are kept and a portion is missing. The sample includes 55,000 or so clones, about three quarters of them seen just once. The sequenced sample was PBMCs. The receptors derive from a man aged 18 to 30 in good health and CMV-seronegative.

This chain connects TRBV29-1 to TRBJ1-5; D is possibly TRBD1 (5 bases). The CDR3 is made up of 12 amino acids. V was pared by 6 bases and J by 7 bases, with 13 bases between. Per the germline V gene, CDR1 is SQVTM and CDR2 is ANQGSEA. The CDR3 region is CSVGEELQPQHF. CDR3 DNA: TGCAGCGTGGGGGAGGAACTGCAGCCCCAGCATTTT. Filled out from reference TRBV29-1 and TRBJ1-5, the complete variable domain reads SAVISQKPSRDICQRGTSLTIQCQVDSQVTMMFWYRQQPGQSLTLIATANQGSEATYESGFVIDKFPISRPNLTFSTLTVSNMSPEDSSIYLCSVGEELQPQHFGDGTRLSIL.

The J gene is TRBJ2-5, the V gene TRBV7-2; no clear D. This CDR3 is 16 amino acids long. Trimming took off 5 bases at V and 6 bases at J, with 22 bases between the two ends. Germline loops: CDR1 SGHTA, CDR2 FQGNSA. The CDR3 coding sequence is TGTGCCAGCAGCCGAGAGAATCCGGGTCTAGAAAAGACCCAGTACTTC. Translated: CASSRENPGLEKTQYF. The whole variable domain, remainder taken from reference TRBV7-2 and TRBJ2-5, is GAGVSQSPSNKVTEKGKDVELRCDPISGHTALYWYRQSLGQGLEFLIYFQGNSAPDKSGLPSDRFSAERTGGSVSTLTIQRTQQEDSAVYLCASSRENPGLEKTQYFGPGTRLLVL.

A single count supports this clone. The J gene is TRBJ1-1, the V gene TRBV6-4, with 7 bases lining up with TRBD1. Trimming took 5 bases from V and 4 from J; bases not matched to a gene: 7. This CDR3 spans 14 amino acids. From germline, CDR1 is MRHNA and CDR2 SNTAGT. The DNA for the CDR3 is TGTGCCAGCAGTCGCAGACAGGGACTCACTGAAGCTTTCTTT. Residues: CASSRRQGLTEAFF.

The genes are TRBV6-4 and TRBJ2-1; D is perhaps TRBD2 (5 bases). This CDR3 spans 13 amino acids. V lost 2 bases and J lost 7, with 9 bases in between. The germline V gene encodes CDR1 MRHNA and CDR2 SNTAGT. The CDR3 DNA follows: TGTGCCAGCAGTGACGGATCGGGGAATGAGCAGTTCTTC. This gives the protein CASSDGSGNEQFF.

The chain employs TRBV2 and TRBJ2-3, with 8 bases identical to TRBD1. CDR3 length equals 18 residues. Germline V gene data show CDR1 as SNHLY and CDR2 as FYNNEI. The ends lost 5 bases at V and 3 bases at J; junction bases unmatched: 16. For the CDR3, the DNA is TGTGCCAGCAGTTCGGGACAGGCGGCATGGGTGAGGACAGATACGCAGTATTTT. Translation gives CASSSGQAAWVRTDTQYF.

The CDR3 nucleotides read TGTGCCAGTAGCCCGCAGACAGGCAATCAGCCCCAGCATTTT. Its translation: CASSPQTGNQPQHF. This chain connects TRBV19 to TRBJ1-5; maybe TRBD1 (5 bases). Trimming stripped 6 bases from V and 2 bases from J, with 11 bases between. The CDR3 extends over 14 amino acids. CDR1 is LNHDA, CDR2 SQIVND, per germline (reference sequence).

The table lists this clone with a few counts. The chain links TRBV7-9 to TRBJ1-2, with D uncertain. The CDR3 length is 13 residues. Germline lookup yields CDR1 SEHNR and CDR2 FQNEAQ (reference sequence). Trimming cost V 8 bases and J 3 bases, with 13 bases left between them. This CDR3 reads CASLGGGDYGYTF. DNA for the CDR3: TGTGCCAGCCTGGGAGGAGGAGACTATGGCTACACCTTC.

The chain couples TRBV7-8 to TRBJ1-5, with 7 positions matching TRBD1. V dropped 1 base and J dropped 13; count of bases not matched to a gene: 31. CDR1 and CDR2 (germline): SGHVS, FQNEAQ. This CDR3 contains 21 residues. The CDR3: CASSLGVSWQYTPSGDSAQHF. CDR3 DNA sequence: TGTGCCAGCAGCTTAGGCGTCAGTTGGCAATACACACCCAGTGGGGACAGCGCTCAGCATTTT.

This chain joins TRBV4-1 and TRBJ1-2; 9 bases agree with TRBD1. The CDR3 is 16 amino acids. Germline CDR1 MGHRA, CDR2 YSYEKL. J gave up 8 bases and V 0 bases, and 10 bases lay outside the gene matches. CDR3 nucleotide sequence: TGCGCCAGCAGCCAAGATGGCACAGGGGGCGTTTGGGGCTACACCTTC. It specifies CASSQDGTGGVWGYTF.

The chain carries TRBV27 and TRBJ1-2, with a weak D call TRBD1 (6 bases). Germline V lookup: CDR1 MNHEY, CDR2 SMNVEV (reference sequence). V was cut by 2 bases and J by 8 bases, with 12 bases left in between. The CDR3 length is 13 residues. The CDR3 bases are TGTGCCAGCAGTTTAGAGGGGACAAGGGGCTACACCTTC. It specifies CASSLEGTRGYTF.